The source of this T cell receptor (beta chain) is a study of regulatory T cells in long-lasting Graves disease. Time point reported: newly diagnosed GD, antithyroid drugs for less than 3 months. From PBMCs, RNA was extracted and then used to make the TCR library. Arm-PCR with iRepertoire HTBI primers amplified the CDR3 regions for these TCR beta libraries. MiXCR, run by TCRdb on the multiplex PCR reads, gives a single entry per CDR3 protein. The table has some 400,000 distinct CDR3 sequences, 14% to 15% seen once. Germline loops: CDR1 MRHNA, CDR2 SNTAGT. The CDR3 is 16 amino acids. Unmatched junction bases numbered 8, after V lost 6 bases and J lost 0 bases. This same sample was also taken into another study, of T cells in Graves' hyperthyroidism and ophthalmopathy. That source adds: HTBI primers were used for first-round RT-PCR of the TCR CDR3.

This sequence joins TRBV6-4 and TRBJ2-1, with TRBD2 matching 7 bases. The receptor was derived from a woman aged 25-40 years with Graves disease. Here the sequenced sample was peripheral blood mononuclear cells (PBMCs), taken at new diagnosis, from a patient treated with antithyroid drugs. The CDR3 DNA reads TGTGCCAGCAGCTCTGGACTAGTACACTCCTACAATGAGCAGTTCTTC. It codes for CASSSGLVHSYNEQFF.